This T cell receptor (beta chain) appears in the sequencing data of a study of blood T cell repertoires in COVID-19. The CDR3 length is 15 residues. Germline lookup yields CDR1 SGHTA and CDR2 FQGTGA. Trimming at V came to 2 bases and at J to 5 bases, leaving 2 bases not matched to a gene. Libraries were prepared by immunoSEQ multiplex PCR; TCRdb keeps only in-frame clonotypes and omits some of them. The sample consists of around 80,000 clones, about 89% of them appearing once. Sequencing input: peripheral blood. The TCR sequence derives from a man aged 60 to 69 with acute or convalescent COVID-19. J is TRBJ2-2 and V is TRBV7-3, with 10 bases lining up with TRBD2. The CDR3 coding sequence is TGTGCCAGCAGCTTACTAGCGGGAGAAACCGGGGAGCTGTTTTTT. It specifies CASSLLAGETGELFF.